The source of this T cell receptor (beta chain) is a study of blood T cell repertoires in COVID-19. Study-wide background: Samples taken during acute and convalescent COVID-19 were collected in the United States, Italy and Spain. PBMCs, B-cell-depleted T cells, or T cells were the source of the cDNA or gDNA that made up the material.

Germline V lookup: CDR1 MNHEY, CDR2 SMNVEV (reference sequence). The CDR3 runs to 13 residues. V was cut by 3 bases and J by 3 bases, with 8 bases left in between. In the original analysis: The assay estimated nucleated cells by amplifying reference gene primers. Libraries were prepared by immunoSEQ multiplex PCR; TCRdb keeps only in-frame clonotypes and omits some of them. That table gives V, J and clone size, and the DNA gave D and trimming. The table has approximately 65,000 clones, roughly 85% seen once. What was sequenced was peripheral blood. The TCR originated in a human donor in a cohort sampled during active COVID-19. The V and J genes are TRBV27 and TRBJ1-2, with D tentatively TRBD1 (5 bases). Written as DNA, the CDR3 is TGTGCCAGCAGTTTGGAGGGACACTATGGCTACACCTTC. It translates to CASSLEGHYGYTF.